The subject of this entry is one T cell receptor (beta chain). Its cognate antigen is unknown. This entry is derived from a study of cytomegalovirus exposure and HLA in healthy donors. Primers: 60 Vbeta forward and 13 Jbeta reverse. The protocol was immunoSEQ multiplex PCR, while the TCRdb copy is restricted to in-frame clones and leaves out a portion. The table lists a few hundred thousand clones, 80% to 85% of them singletons. Whole-study results and caveats: It was reported in a later analysis that an Asian-associated ancestry cluster showed fewer N-insertions than the approximately 690-donor mean.

The germline gives CDR1 PRHDT, CDR2 FYEKMQ (reference sequence). CDR3 size: 15 residues. Losses at the gene ends were 4 bases for V and 6 bases for J; bases not matched to a gene: 8. The V call is TRBV13, the J call TRBJ2-2; TRBD1 matches 7 bases. What was sequenced was PBMCs. The clonotype was recovered from a woman aged 60-75 years in good health and CMV-seropositive. CDR3 in DNA: TGTGCCAGCAGCTCACAGGGGTTGGTGGCCGGGGAGCTGTTTTTT. This codes for CASSSQGLVAGELFF.